The clone carrying this TCR beta chain was seen a single time. Antigen: not known. Trimming removed 0 bases at V and 0 bases at J, with 6 bases between. The germline V gene has CDR1 SGHNT and CDR2 YENEEA. CDR3 length: 14 amino acids. Under the authors' procedure: Pooled Tregs gave some 61,000 patient and 80,000 to 100,000 donor TCRbeta sequences. Measured with immunoSEQ multiplex PCR; TCRdb has only the in-frame clones, and not every one. That table furnishes V, J and clone size, whereas the DNA furnished D and trimming. The sample records 23,000 or so clones, around 90% being singletons. This entry is derived from a study of B cell selection in AIRE deficiency. Study results and caveats: Shared Treg sequences were biased toward short CDR3s with few non-templated nucleotide insertions.

The regulatory T cell sort gate was CD4+CD25hiCD127low/negative. Unrelated healthy donors provided the controls. The sequence came from a human donor in good health. The sequencing input was CD4+CD25+ Tregs sorted from PBMCs. The rearrangement joins TRBV11-3 to TRBJ2-7; no reliable D call. The CDR3 reads CASSLDPFSYEQYF. The CDR3 DNA sequence: TGTGCCAGCAGCTTAGATCCCTTCTCCTACGAGCAGTACTTC.